The source of this T cell receptor beta chain is a study of cytotoxic CD8 clonotypes in ibrutinib-treated CLL. The V segment lost 2 bases and the J segment 6 bases; nucleotides outside the gene matches: 10. This CDR3 region has 16 residues. Germline assignment: CDR1 MNHEY and CDR2 SVGAGI. Some clones are missing from TCRdb's copy, which holds only in-frame ones; the method was immunoSEQ multiplex PCR. Among hundreds of thousands of clones listed, 60% to 80% were seen once. Sample: PBMCs, taken after 36 months of ibrutinib treatment. The clonotype was recovered from a human donor with chronic lymphocytic leukemia. The chain has TRBV6-5 and TRBJ2-3, with TRBD2 matching over 8 bases. CDR3 DNA sequence: TGTGCCAGCAGTTACGGGGGACTAGATCGGTCCGATACGCAGTATTTT. Its protein is CASSYGGLDRSDTQYF.